This T cell receptor (beta chain) was captured in a study of cytomegalovirus exposure and HLA in healthy donors. Overall study context: In a previous analysis, approximately 110 million unique TCR beta sequences were found from 170 million or so T cells. Notes on the study in general: In a later analysis, across HLA loci, associated TCR counts were highest for DRB1, lowest for HLA-C.

Primers included in the PCR were 60 Vbeta and 13 Jbeta primers. Clones were sequenced by immunoSEQ multiplex PCR, and TCRdb holds only the in-frame ones, with some missing. The sample lists roughly 180,000 clones, 70% to 90% occurring once. This clone came up a few times. The target antigen is unknown. Germline CDR1 is MNHEY and CDR2 is SVGAGI. V was shortened by 5 bases and J by 5 bases, with 18 bases between the two germline ends. The CDR3 is made up of 15 amino acids. The V and J genes are TRBV6-5 and TRBJ1-1; D perhaps matches TRBD1 (5 bases). The sequencing input was PBMCs. The TCR sequence derives from a young man in good health and CMV-seropositive. This CDR3 reads CASSPNVRGGTEAFF. CDR3 coding DNA: TGTGCCAGCAGTCCTAACGTCCGGGGGGGGACTGAAGCTTTCTTT.